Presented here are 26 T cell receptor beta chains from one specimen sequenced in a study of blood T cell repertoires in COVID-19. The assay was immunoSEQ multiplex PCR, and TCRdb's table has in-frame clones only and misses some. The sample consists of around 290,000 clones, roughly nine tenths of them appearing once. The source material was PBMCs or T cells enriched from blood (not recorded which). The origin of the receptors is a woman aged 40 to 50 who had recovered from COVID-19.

The CDR3 loop reads CASSHPGLAGKNEQFF. Here the CDR3 DNA reads TGCGCCAGCAGCCATCCTGGACTAGCGGGAAAGAATGAGCAGTTCTTC. The chain uses TRBV4-1 and TRBJ2-1; 12 bases map to TRBD2. The CDR3 sequence is 16 residues long. CDR1 and CDR2 from the germline V gene are MGHRA and YSYEKL. Trimming at V came to 3 bases and at J to 7 bases, leaving 7 bases not matched to a gene.

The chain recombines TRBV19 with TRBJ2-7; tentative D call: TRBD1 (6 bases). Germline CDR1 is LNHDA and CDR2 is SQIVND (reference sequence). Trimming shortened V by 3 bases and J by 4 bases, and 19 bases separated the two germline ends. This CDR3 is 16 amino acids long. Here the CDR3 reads CASSIGRTAVRYEQYF. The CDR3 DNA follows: TGTGCCAGTAGTATCGGCAGGACAGCCGTTCGATACGAGCAGTACTTC. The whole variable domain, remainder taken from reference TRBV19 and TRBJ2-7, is DGGITQSPKYLFRKEGQNVTLSCEQNLNHDAMYWYRQDPGQGLRLIYYSQIVNDFQKGDIAEGYSVSREKKESFPLTVTSAQKNPTAFYLCASSIGRTAVRYEQYFGPGTRLTVT.

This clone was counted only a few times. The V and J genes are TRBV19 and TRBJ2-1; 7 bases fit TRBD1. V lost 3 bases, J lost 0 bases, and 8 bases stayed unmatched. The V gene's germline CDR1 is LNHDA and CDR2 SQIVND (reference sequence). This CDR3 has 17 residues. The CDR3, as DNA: TGTGCCAGTAGTATTGTACCGGGACAGAGCTCCTACAATGAGCAGTTCTTC. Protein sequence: CASSIVPGQSSYNEQFF.

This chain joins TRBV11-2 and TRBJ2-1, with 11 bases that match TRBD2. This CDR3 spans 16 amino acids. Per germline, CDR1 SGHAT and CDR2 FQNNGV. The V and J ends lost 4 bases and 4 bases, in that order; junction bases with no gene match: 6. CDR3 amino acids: CASSSQTSGAYNEQFF. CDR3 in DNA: TGTGCCAGCAGCTCACAGACTAGCGGGGCATACAATGAGCAGTTCTTC.

CDR3 in DNA: TGCGCCAGCAGACTGGGACAGGGAGAAATCACCGGGGAGCTGTTTTTT. Translated, it gives CASRLGQGEITGELFF. V is TRBV5-1 and J is TRBJ2-2; 9 positions match TRBD1. This CDR3 spans 16 amino acids. Germline trimming cut 5 bases from V and 4 bases from J; bases unmatched to any gene: 9. The germline V gene encodes CDR1 SGHRS and CDR2 YFSETQ.

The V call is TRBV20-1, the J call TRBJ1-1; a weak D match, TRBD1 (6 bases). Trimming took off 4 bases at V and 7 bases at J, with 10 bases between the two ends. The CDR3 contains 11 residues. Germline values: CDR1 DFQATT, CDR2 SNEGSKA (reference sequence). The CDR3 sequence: CSATTGFEAFF. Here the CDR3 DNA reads TGCAGTGCTACTACAGGGTTTGAAGCTTTCTTT.

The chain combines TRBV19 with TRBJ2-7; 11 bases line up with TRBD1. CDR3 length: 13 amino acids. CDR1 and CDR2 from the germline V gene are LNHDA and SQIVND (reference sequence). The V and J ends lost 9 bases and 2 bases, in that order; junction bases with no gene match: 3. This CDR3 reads CASGGQGAYEQYF. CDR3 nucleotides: TGTGCCAGCGGGGGACAGGGGGCCTACGAGCAGTACTTC.

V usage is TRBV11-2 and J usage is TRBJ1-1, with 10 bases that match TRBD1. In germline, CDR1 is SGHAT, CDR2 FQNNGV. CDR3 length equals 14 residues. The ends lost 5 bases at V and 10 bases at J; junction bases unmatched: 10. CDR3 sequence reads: CASSPFPGQGRAFF. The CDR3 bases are TGTGCCAGCAGCCCGTTCCCGGGACAGGGGAGAGCTTTCTTT.

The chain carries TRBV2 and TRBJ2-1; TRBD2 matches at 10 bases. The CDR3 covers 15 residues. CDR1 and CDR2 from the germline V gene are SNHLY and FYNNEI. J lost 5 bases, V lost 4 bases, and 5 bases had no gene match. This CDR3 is CASSAGTSANNEQFF. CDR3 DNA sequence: TGTGCCAGCAGTGCCGGGACTAGCGCAAACAATGAGCAGTTCTTC.

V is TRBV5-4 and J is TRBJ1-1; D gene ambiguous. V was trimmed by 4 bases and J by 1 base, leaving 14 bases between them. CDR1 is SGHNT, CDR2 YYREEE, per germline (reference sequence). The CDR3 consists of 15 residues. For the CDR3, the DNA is TGTGCCAGCAGCCTGCGGCCTGTCCAGAACACTGAAGCTTTCTTT. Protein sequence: CASSLRPVQNTEAFF.

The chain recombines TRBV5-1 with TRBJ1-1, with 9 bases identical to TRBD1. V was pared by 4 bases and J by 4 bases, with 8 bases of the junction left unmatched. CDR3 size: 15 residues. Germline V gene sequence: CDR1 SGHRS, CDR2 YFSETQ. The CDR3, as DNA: TGCGCCAGCAGCCCCGGGACAGGGCTGATCACTGAAGCTTTCTTT. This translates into CASSPGTGLITEAFF. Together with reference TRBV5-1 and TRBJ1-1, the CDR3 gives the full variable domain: KAGVTQTPRYLIKTRGQQVTLSCSPISGHRSVSWYQQTPGQGLQFLFEYFSETQRNKGNFPGRFSGRQFSNSRSEMNVSTLELGDSALYLCASSPGTGLITEAFFGQGTRLTVV.

The CDR3 loop is CASSSQMNTEAFF. The CDR3 coding sequence is TGTGCCAGCAGCTCCCAGATGAACACTGAAGCTTTCTTT. The V gene is TRBV7-2, the J gene TRBJ1-1; D not certain. V lost 4 bases and J 0 bases, leaving 6 bases between the germline ends. The CDR3 runs to 13 residues. Germline V gives CDR1 SGHTA, CDR2 FQGNSA.

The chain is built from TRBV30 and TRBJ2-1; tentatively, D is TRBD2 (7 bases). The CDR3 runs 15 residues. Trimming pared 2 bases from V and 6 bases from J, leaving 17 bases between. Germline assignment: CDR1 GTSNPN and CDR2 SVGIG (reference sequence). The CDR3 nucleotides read TGTGCCTGGAGTATGGGGGCGGGAGTGGGCAATGAGCAGTTCTTC. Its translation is CAWSMGAGVGNEQFF.

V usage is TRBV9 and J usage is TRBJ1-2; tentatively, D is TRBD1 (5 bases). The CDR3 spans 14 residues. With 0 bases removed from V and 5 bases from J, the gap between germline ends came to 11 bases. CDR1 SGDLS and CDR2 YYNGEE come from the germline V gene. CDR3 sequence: CASSVDRRGYGYTF. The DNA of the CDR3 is TGTGCCAGCAGCGTAGATCGGAGGGGTTATGGCTACACCTTC.

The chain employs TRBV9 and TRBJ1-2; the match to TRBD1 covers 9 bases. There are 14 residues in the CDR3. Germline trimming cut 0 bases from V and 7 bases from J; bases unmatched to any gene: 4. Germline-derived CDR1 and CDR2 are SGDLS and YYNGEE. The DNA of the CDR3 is TGTGCCAGCAGCGTAGGGACAGGGGCGAGTGGCTACACCTTC. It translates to CASSVGTGASGYTF. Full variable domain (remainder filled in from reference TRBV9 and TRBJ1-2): DSGVTQTPKHLITATGQRVTLRCSPRSGDLSVYWYQQSLDQGLQFLIQYYNGEERAKGNILERFSAQQFPDLHSELNLSSLELGDSALYFCASSVGTGASGYTFGSGTRLTVV.

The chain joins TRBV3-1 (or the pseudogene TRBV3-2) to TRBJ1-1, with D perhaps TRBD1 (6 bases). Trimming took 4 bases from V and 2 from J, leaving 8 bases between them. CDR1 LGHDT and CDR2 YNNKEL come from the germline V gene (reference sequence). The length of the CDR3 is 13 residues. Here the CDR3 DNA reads TGTGCCAGCAGCCGGACAGCTAACACTGAAGCTTTCTTT. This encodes CASSRTANTEAFF.

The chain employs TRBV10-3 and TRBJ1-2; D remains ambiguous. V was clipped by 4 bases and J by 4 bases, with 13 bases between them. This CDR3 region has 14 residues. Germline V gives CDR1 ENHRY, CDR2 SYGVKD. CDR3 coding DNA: TGTGCCATCAGTGGGACTCCGGCGGGCTATGGCTACACCTTC. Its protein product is CAISGTPAGYGYTF.

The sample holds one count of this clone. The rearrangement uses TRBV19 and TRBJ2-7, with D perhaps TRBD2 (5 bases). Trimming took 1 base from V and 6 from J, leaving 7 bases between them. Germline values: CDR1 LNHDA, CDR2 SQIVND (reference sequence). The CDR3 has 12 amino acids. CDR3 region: CASSIGAGEQYF. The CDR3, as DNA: TGTGCCAGTAGTATAGGGGCGGGCGAGCAGTACTTC.

This CDR3 is CATSDSSRGGNEQFF. CDR3 nucleotides: TGTGCCACCAGTGATTCGTCTAGGGGGGGCAATGAGCAGTTCTTC. The chain combines TRBV24-1 with TRBJ2-1; D perhaps matches TRBD2 (7 bases). The V and J ends lost 2 bases and 6 bases respectively, with 13 bases between them. The germline gives CDR1 KGHDR, CDR2 SFDVKD. This CDR3 is built from 15 residues.

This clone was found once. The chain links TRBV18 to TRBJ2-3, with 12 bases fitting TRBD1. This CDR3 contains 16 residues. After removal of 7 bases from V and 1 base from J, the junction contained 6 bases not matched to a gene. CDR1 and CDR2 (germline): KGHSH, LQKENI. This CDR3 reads CASWGQGAYGTDTQYF. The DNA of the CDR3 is TGTGCCAGCTGGGGACAGGGGGCCTACGGCACAGATACGCAGTATTTT.

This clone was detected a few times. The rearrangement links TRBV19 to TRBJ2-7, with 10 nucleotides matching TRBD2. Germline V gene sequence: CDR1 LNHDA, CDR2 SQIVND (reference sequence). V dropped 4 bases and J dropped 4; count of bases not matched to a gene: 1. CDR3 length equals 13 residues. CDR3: CASSTSGSYEQYF. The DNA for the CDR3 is TGTGCCAGTAGTACTAGCGGGAGTTACGAGCAGTACTTC.

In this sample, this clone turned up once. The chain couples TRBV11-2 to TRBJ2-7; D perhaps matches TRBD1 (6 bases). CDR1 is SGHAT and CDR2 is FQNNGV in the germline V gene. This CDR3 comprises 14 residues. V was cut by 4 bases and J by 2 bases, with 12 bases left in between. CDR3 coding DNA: TGTGCCAGCAGCTCTACAGGGCTGCCCTACGAGCAGTACTTC. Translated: CASSSTGLPYEQYF. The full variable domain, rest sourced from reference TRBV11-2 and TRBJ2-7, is EAGVAQSPRYKIIEKRQSVAFWCNPISGHATLYWYQQILGQGPKLLIQFQNNGVVDDSQLPKDRFSAERLKGVDSTLKIQPAKLEDSAVYLCASSSTGLPYEQYFGPGTRLTVT.

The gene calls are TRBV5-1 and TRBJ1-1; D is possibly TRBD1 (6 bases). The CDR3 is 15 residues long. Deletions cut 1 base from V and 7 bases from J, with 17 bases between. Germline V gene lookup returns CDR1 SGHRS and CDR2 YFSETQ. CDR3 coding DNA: TGCGCCAGCAGCTTGAATCGGCCAGGGGACCATGAAGCTTTCTTT. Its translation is CASSLNRPGDHEAFF.

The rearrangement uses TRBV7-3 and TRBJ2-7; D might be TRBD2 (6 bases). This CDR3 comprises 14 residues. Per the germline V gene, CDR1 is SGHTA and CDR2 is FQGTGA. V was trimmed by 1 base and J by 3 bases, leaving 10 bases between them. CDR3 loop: CASSLSGDSYEQYF. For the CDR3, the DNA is TGTGCCAGCAGCTTAAGCGGGGATAGCTACGAGCAGTACTTC.

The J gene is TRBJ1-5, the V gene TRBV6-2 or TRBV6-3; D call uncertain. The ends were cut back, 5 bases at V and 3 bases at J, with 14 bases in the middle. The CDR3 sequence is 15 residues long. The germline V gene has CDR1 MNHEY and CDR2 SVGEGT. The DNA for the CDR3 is TGTGCCAGCAGTGGCCGAGGTAGGAACAATCAGCCCCAGCATTTT. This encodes CASSGRGRNNQPQHF.

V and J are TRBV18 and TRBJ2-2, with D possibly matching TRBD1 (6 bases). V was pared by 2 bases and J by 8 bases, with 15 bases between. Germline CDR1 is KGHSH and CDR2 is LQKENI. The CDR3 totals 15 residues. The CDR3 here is CASSPMQGLEGELFF. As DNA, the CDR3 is TGTGCCAGCTCACCAATGCAGGGGCTCGAAGGGGAGCTGTTTTTT.